The clone carrying this T cell receptor (beta chain) was detected only a few times. The data belong to a study of T cells in Graves' hyperthyroidism and ophthalmopathy. The germline V gene encodes CDR1 SQVTM and CDR2 ANQGSEA. There are 12 residues in the CDR3. V lost 5 bases to trimming and J lost 4 bases; unmatched junction nucleotides: 3. If no ophthalmopathy progression occurred within 18 months, Graves' hyperthyroidism was stable. Uncontrolled infection, other autoimmune disease, pregnancy or lactation barred patients from enrollment. Diagnoses were established using clinical symptoms, serum thyroxine and TRAb, thyroid ultrasound and orbital computed tomography. The authors obtained PBMCs from more than 8 ml of fresh peripheral blood. What was amplified from RNA transcripts were TCR beta CDR3 regions. The primer set for the first-round RT-PCR of the TCR CDR3 was HTBI. TCRdb called the multiplex PCR reads again in MiXCR, with one record for every CDR3 protein. The sample has roughly 750,000 distinct CDR3 sequences, around 17% seen once.

The chain carries TRBV29-1 and TRBJ2-3; 7 bases match TRBD1. The clonotype originates from a man younger than 35 with Graves' hyperthyroidism. Sequenced: blood. The CDR3 spells CSVRQGADTQYF. Written as DNA, the CDR3 is TGCAGCGTTAGACAGGGAGCAGATACGCAGTATTTT.